These 11 T cell receptor beta chains originate from one sample sequenced in a study of cytomegalovirus exposure and HLA in healthy donors. Amplification used 60 Vbeta primers and 13 Jbeta primers. Generated by immunoSEQ multiplex PCR, the TCRdb table keeps only in-frame clones and is missing some. Of fewer than 120,000 clones in the sample, 80% were seen once. The specimen was PBMCs. Every receptor here comes from a woman in her fifties or sixties in good health and CMV-seropositive.

This clone was detected a few times. The CDR3 region is CASSFRVEGTGELFF. CDR3 in DNA: TGTGCCAGCAGTTTTCGGGTGGAGGGCACCGGGGAGCTGTTTTTT. The gene calls are TRBV28 and TRBJ2-2; D possibly corresponds to TRBD2 (6 bases). This CDR3 has 15 amino acids. CDR1 and CDR2 (germline): MDHEN, SYDVKM. With 3 bases removed from V and 4 bases from J, the gap between germline ends came to 12 bases.

The chain links TRBV18 to TRBJ2-2; no clear D gene. The CDR3 sequence is 15 residues long. Germline-derived CDR1 and CDR2 are KGHSH and LQKENI. The V and J ends lost 3 bases and 6 bases respectively, with 14 bases between them. CDR3 residues: CASSPIIAGSGELFF. The DNA for the CDR3 is TGTGCCAGCTCACCTATAATAGCCGGGTCCGGGGAGCTGTTTTTT.

Worth noting for this clone: Other DNA sequences of this sample code for an identical CDR3. The chain joins TRBV5-1 to TRBJ1-4, with a tentative D call TRBD1 (6 bases). Per the germline V gene, CDR1 is SGHRS and CDR2 is YFSETQ. With 1 base removed from V and 0 bases from J, the gap between germline ends came to 7 bases. The CDR3 consists of 15 residues. CDR3 amino acids: CASSLTGSTNEKLFF. CDR3 DNA sequence: TGCGCCAGCAGCTTGACAGGGTCAACTAATGAAAAACTGTTTTTT.

This clone turned up a few times. This chain joins TRBV2 and TRBJ1-1; 7 bases match TRBD1. CDR1 and CDR2 from the germline V gene are SNHLY and FYNNEI. The CDR3 sequence is 12 residues long. The V and J ends lost 10 bases and 4 bases, in that order; junction bases with no gene match: 6. CDR3 DNA sequence: TGTGCCAACAGGGGAGGCAGCACTGAAGCTTTCTTT. This translates into CANRGGSTEAFF. Filled out from reference TRBV2 and TRBJ1-1, the complete variable domain reads EPEVTQTPSHQVTQMGQEVILRCVPISNHLYFYWYRQILGQKVEFLVSFYNNEISEKSEIFDDQFSVERPDGSNFTLKIRSTKLEDSAMYFCANRGGSTEAFFGQGTRLTVV.

In this sample, this clone turned up a few times. The rearrangement joins TRBV29-1 to TRBJ1-1; TRBD1 matches at 9 bases. The CDR3 length is 14 residues. V was pared by 4 bases and J by 1 base, with 4 bases of the junction left unmatched. Germline loops: CDR1 SQVTM, CDR2 ANQGSEA. CDR3 nucleotides: TGCAGCGTTGCCCGGACAGGGGCGAACACTGAAGCTTTCTTT. It specifies CSVARTGANTEAFF.

The V and J genes are TRBV2 and TRBJ2-5; no clear D. Germline V gene sequence: CDR1 SNHLY, CDR2 FYNNEI. The CDR3 runs 13 residues. V was pared by 7 bases and J by 2 bases, with 11 bases between. The CDR3 loop is CASNRQTQETQYF. The DNA for the CDR3 is TGTGCCAGCAATAGACAAACTCAAGAGACCCAGTACTTC.

This clone was counted a single time. The V gene is TRBV5-1, the J gene TRBJ1-4; tentatively, D is TRBD1 (5 bases). Deletions cut 3 bases from V and 0 bases from J, with 18 bases between. There are 18 residues in the CDR3. Germline CDR1 is SGHRS and CDR2 is YFSETQ. CDR3 loop: CASSWGGTFKATNEKLFF. CDR3 nucleotide sequence: TGCGCCAGCAGCTGGGGGGGAACATTCAAAGCAACTAATGAAAAACTGTTTTTT.

The chain has TRBV19 and TRBJ2-1, with TRBD2 as a possible D gene (5 bases). Germline CDR1 reads LNHDA; CDR2 reads SQIVND (reference sequence). There are 14 residues in the CDR3. The V end was cut by 1 base, the J end by 6 bases, with 10 bases between. The chain's CDR3 is CASSIGPSSNEQFF. CDR3 DNA: TGTGCCAGTAGTATAGGCCCTAGCAGCAATGAGCAGTTCTTC.

The chain combines TRBV27 with TRBJ1-1; TRBD1 aligns across 9 bases. Germline CDR1 is MNHEY and CDR2 is SMNVEV (reference sequence). The junction had 4 bases not matched to a gene; V was cut back by 0 bases and J by 8 bases. The CDR3 runs to 14 residues. Written as DNA, the CDR3 is TGTGCCAGCAGTTTATCGTGGACAGGGGAGGAAGCTTTCTTT. It codes for CASSLSWTGEEAFF.

This clone was recorded once. V and J are TRBV28 and TRBJ1-3; D is possibly TRBD1 (6 bases). Trimming shortened V by 4 bases and J by 2 bases, and 15 bases separated the two germline ends. This CDR3 is built from 16 residues. Per germline, CDR1 MDHEN and CDR2 SYDVKM. CDR3 sequence: CASSSYYRVTGNTIYF. CDR3 nucleotides: TGTGCCAGCAGTTCTTACTACAGGGTGACTGGAAACACCATATATTTT.

The chain combines TRBV9 with TRBJ2-2; the match to TRBD1 covers 11 bases. Looked up from germline, CDR1 is SGDLS and CDR2 is YYNGEE. The J segment lost 7 bases and the V segment lost 0 bases, leaving 5 bases of the junction unmatched. CDR3 length equals 16 residues. The CDR3 sequence: CASSVAGQGVGGELFF. As DNA, the CDR3 is TGTGCCAGCAGCGTAGCGGGACAGGGGGTTGGCGGGGAGCTGTTTTTT.